This T cell receptor (beta chain) was recovered during a study of cytomegalovirus exposure and HLA in healthy donors. CDR3 length: 15 amino acids. Trimming pared 3 bases from V and 6 bases from J, leaving 18 bases between. The germline gives CDR1 MDHEN, CDR2 SYDVKM. With 60 Vbeta and 13 Jbeta primers, the PCR was carried out. TCRdb keeps only in-frame clones here, not all; method: immunoSEQ multiplex PCR. This table holds about 160,000 clones, around 84% found once. The rearrangement uses TRBV28 and TRBJ2-7, with D possibly matching TRBD2 (7 bases). The sequenced sample was PBMCs. The TCR was taken from a man between 18 and 35 years old in good health and CMV-seronegative. The CDR3 sequence is CASSFAGAQEVEQYF. CDR3 DNA sequence: TGTGCCAGCAGTTTCGCGGGGGCGCAGGAGGTCGAGCAGTACTTC.